Shown below are 19 T cell receptor beta chains from a single sample sequenced in a study of blood T cell repertoires in COVID-19. Sequencing was performed with immunoSEQ multiplex PCR; in TCRdb, only in-frame clones are kept and a portion is missing. The repertoire consists of 250,000 to 300,000 clones, with approximately 90% occurring once and the leading ten covering 0.75% to 1%. Sequencing input: peripheral blood. These receptors were collected from a middle-aged woman who had recovered from COVID-19.

The rearrangement uses TRBV3-1 (or the pseudogene TRBV3-2) and TRBJ2-7; D is undetermined. The CDR3 has 17 amino acids. V was pared by 1 base and J by 8 bases, with 24 bases between. Per germline, CDR1 LGHDT and CDR2 YNNKEL (reference sequence). The CDR3 sequence is CASSQGLGGSPLTKQYV. The CDR3 nucleotides read TGTGCCAGCAGCCAAGGACTCGGCGGCAGCCCTCTGACGAAGCAGTACGTC.

CDR3 region: CASTTSGRGSHEQYF. CDR3 DNA sequence: TGTGCCAGCACCACTAGCGGGAGGGGGTCCCACGAGCAGTACTTC. V and J are TRBV5-5 and TRBJ2-7; 13 bases fit TRBD2. The CDR3 has 15 amino acids. In germline, CDR1 is SGHKS, CDR2 YYEKEE (reference sequence). J gave up 5 bases and V 6 bases, and 8 bases lay outside the gene matches.

The genes are TRBV3-1 (or the pseudogene TRBV3-2) and TRBJ1-2; tentative D call: TRBD1 (6 bases). V was pared by 4 bases and J by 6 bases, with 24 bases between. Germline-derived CDR1 and CDR2 are LGHDT and YNNKEL (reference sequence). The CDR3 is 17 amino acids. The chain's CDR3 is CASSPDPRGRGWNGYTF. CDR3 DNA: TGTGCCAGCAGCCCCGACCCCCGGGGCAGGGGCTGGAATGGCTACACCTTC.

The V call is TRBV28, the J call TRBJ2-6; weak D call: TRBD2 (6 bases). V was shortened by 8 bases and J by 0 bases, with 11 bases between the two germline ends. The CDR3 is 15 amino acids. Germline V lookup: CDR1 MDHEN, CDR2 SYDVKM. This CDR3 is CASGHGGSGANVLTF. CDR3 sequence (DNA): TGTGCCAGCGGCCACGGGGGCTCTGGGGCCAACGTCCTGACTTTC.

CDR3 DNA: TGTGCCAGCACAAGGGACAGGGCGCAATCTGGGGCCAACGTCCTGACTTTC. The encoded protein is CASTRDRAQSGANVLTF. This rearrangement joins TRBV6-9 to TRBJ2-6; 9 nucleotides match TRBD1. CDR3 size: 17 residues. Losses at the gene ends were 7 bases for V and 1 base for J; bases not matched to a gene: 8. The germline gives CDR1 MNHGY, CDR2 SVAAGI.

This clone was recorded only once. The CDR3 DNA follows: TGTGCCACCAGTGACCCAGCGGGAGGAAGCGGGGAGCTGTTTTTT. Amino acid sequence: CATSDPAGGSGELFF. The chain recombines TRBV24-1 with TRBJ2-2; TRBD2 matches at 9 bases. Germline CDR1 reads KGHDR; CDR2 reads SFDVKD. This CDR3 spans 15 amino acids. After removal of 4 bases from V and 7 bases from J, the junction contained 6 bases not matched to a gene.

The V call is TRBV7-2, the J call TRBJ2-3, with 8 positions matching TRBD2. The V gene's germline CDR1 is SGHTA and CDR2 FQGNSA. V dropped 3 bases and J dropped 6; count of bases not matched to a gene: 8. This CDR3 comprises 15 residues. In nucleotides, the CDR3 is TGTGCCAGCAGCTTGAGGAGCGGGAGAGGGGATACGCAGTATTTT. Amino acid sequence: CASSLRSGRGDTQYF.

The V gene is TRBV7-4, the J gene TRBJ2-5; TRBD2 matches at 16 bases. The CDR3 sequence is 18 residues long. Germline V gene data show CDR1 as SGHVT and CDR2 as SQSDAQ. V trimming: 2 bases; J trimming: 5 bases; junction bases outside the gene matches: 8. The CDR3 loop reads CASSLRGTSGREEETQYF. The CDR3 DNA is TGTGCCAGCAGCTTACGCGGGACTAGCGGGAGGGAGGAGGAGACCCAGTACTTC.

J is TRBJ1-6 and V is TRBV21-1; whether TRBD1, the table's D call, matches the DNA was not checked. TRBV21-1 is tagged as a pseudogene. The CDR3 has 14 amino acids. The CDR3 region is CASSIRQGTSGPHF. CDR3 bases: TGTGCCAGCAGCATCCGACAGGGGACCTCTGGGCCCCACTTT.

The chain has TRBV6-2 or TRBV6-3 and TRBJ1-2; the match to TRBD1 covers 9 bases. Germline lookup yields CDR1 MNHEY and CDR2 SVGEGT. The CDR3 extends over 19 amino acids. J was trimmed by 8 bases and V by 2 bases; bases with no gene match: 21. CDR3 amino acids: CASSYPTWTGAKGMRGYTF. CDR3 DNA: TGTGCCAGCAGTTACCCAACCTGGACAGGGGCCAAGGGTATGCGAGGCTACACCTTC.

This chain connects TRBV11-2 to TRBJ1-5; D is uncertain. V gave up 1 base and J gave up 6 bases, with 10 bases separating them. Germline assignment: CDR1 SGHAT and CDR2 FQNNGV. The CDR3 runs 14 residues. The CDR3 region is CASSLGRPGQPQHF. Written as DNA, the CDR3 is TGTGCCAGCAGCTTAGGCCGCCCCGGTCAGCCCCAGCATTTT. The full variable domain, its missing parts supplied by reference TRBV11-2 and TRBJ1-5, is EAGVAQSPRYKIIEKRQSVAFWCNPISGHATLYWYQQILGQGPKLLIQFQNNGVVDDSQLPKDRFSAERLKGVDSTLKIQPAKLEDSAVYLCASSLGRPGQPQHFGDGTRLSIL.

This clone was seen once. The chain joins TRBV11-3 to TRBJ2-5, with 8 bases aligning to TRBD1. V shed 5 bases, J shed 2 bases, and the junction held 4 bases outside the gene matches. The CDR3 is 14 residues long. CDR1 is SGHNT and CDR2 is YENEEA in the germline V gene. The CDR3 DNA reads as TGTGCCAGCAGCCACGGACAGGGTCAAGAGACCCAGTACTTC. Translating it yields CASSHGQGQETQYF.

J is TRBJ2-7 and V is TRBV14, with 13 bases that match TRBD2. Germline V gene lookup returns CDR1 SGHDN and CDR2 FVKESK. Trimming removed 4 bases from V and 1 base from J; junction bases left unmatched: 7. The CDR3 runs to 17 residues. The CDR3 is CASSRGLAGRWSYEQYF. The CDR3 DNA reads as TGTGCCAGCAGCCGGGGACTAGCGGGAAGGTGGTCCTACGAGCAGTACTTC.

The chain uses TRBV7-9 and TRBJ1-4; 8 nucleotides match TRBD1. The CDR3 is made up of 15 amino acids. V shed 1 base, J shed 8 bases, and the junction held 6 bases outside the gene matches. Per the germline V gene, CDR1 is SEHNR and CDR2 is FQNEAQ (reference sequence). This CDR3 is CASSLGQGAREKLFF. CDR3 bases: TGTGCCAGCAGCTTAGGGCAGGGGGCGAGGGAAAAACTGTTTTTT.

The chain joins TRBV6-5 to TRBJ2-7; weak D call: TRBD1 (6 bases). The germline V gene encodes CDR1 MNHEY and CDR2 SVGAGI. V lost 6 bases and J lost 0, with 15 bases in between. This CDR3 is 15 amino acids long. The CDR3 loop reads CASSRQALSSYEQYF. The CDR3 nucleotides read TGTGCCAGCAGCAGACAGGCTCTGAGCTCCTACGAGCAGTACTTC.

This rearrangement joins TRBV4-3 to TRBJ1-3, with 7 bases identical to TRBD1. The CDR3 totals 15 residues. Germline-derived CDR1 and CDR2 are LGHNA and YSLEER. V was clipped by 1 base and J by 7 bases; unmatched bases: 7. The CDR3 region is CASSQGAGGHNTIYF. CDR3 DNA sequence: TGCGCCAGCAGCCAAGGGGCAGGGGGGCACAACACCATATATTTT.

The chain links TRBV19 to TRBJ2-7, with 7 bases fitting TRBD1. The J segment lost 0 bases and the V segment lost 4 bases, leaving 3 bases of the junction unmatched. Germline V gives CDR1 LNHDA, CDR2 SQIVND (reference sequence). The CDR3 has 14 residues. This CDR3 is CASSTTGSSYEQYF. In DNA form, the CDR3 reads TGTGCCAGTAGTACGACAGGGAGCTCCTACGAGCAGTACTTC. Full variable domain (outside the CDR3, taken from reference TRBV19 and TRBJ2-7): DGGITQSPKYLFRKEGQNVTLSCEQNLNHDAMYWYRQDPGQGLRLIYYSQIVNDFQKGDIAEGYSVSREKKESFPLTVTSAQKNPTAFYLCASSTTGSSYEQYFGPGTRLTVT.

This clone has a single count. This chain joins TRBV12-5 and TRBJ2-1, with 8 positions matching TRBD2. CDR3 size: 17 residues. CDR1 is LGHNT and CDR2 is FRNRAP in the germline V gene. V was clipped by 1 base and J by 3 bases; unmatched bases: 8. The CDR3 nucleotides read TGTGCTAGTGGTTTGGCCCCCCGGGGGGGCCACTACAATGAGCAGTTCTTC. Translating gives CASGLAPRGGHYNEQFF.

The rearrangement uses TRBV19 and TRBJ1-2, with 9 nucleotides matching TRBD1. CDR3 length: 12 amino acids. Losses at the gene ends were 7 bases for V and 8 bases for J; bases not matched to a gene: 5. In germline, CDR1 is LNHDA, CDR2 SQIVND (reference sequence). CDR3 loop: CASIGTGMGYTF. The CDR3 bases are TGTGCCAGTATTGGGACAGGGATGGGCTACACCTTC.